This TCR beta chain was sequenced during a study of blood T cells in healthy people across ages. Through a sample-barcoded 5' primer and a J-beta primer mix, a second PCR was run for roughly 6 to 11 cycles. One entry per CDR3 protein, called by TCRdb with MiXCR from the 5' RACE reads. The sample has approximately 810,000 distinct CDR3 sequences, around 26% seen once. This clonotype was sampled from a woman over 75 in good health. Sequencing used blood.

The CDR3 sequence is CASSGGGLGRNTEAFF. The CDR3 DNA reads TGTGCCAGCAGTGGGGGGGGGTTGGGGAGGAACACTGAAGCTTTCTTT. The chain employs TRBV6-6 and TRBJ1-1; perhaps TRBD1 as D (5 bases). CDR1 MNHNY and CDR2 SVGAGI come from the germline V gene (reference sequence). Trimming stripped 5 bases from V and 1 base from J, with 17 bases between. This CDR3 contains 16 residues.